This TCR beta chain was captured in a study of T cell repertoires in cytomegalovirus infection. Study at large: Public TCR beta signatures were indicative of both CMV infection and a matching HLA type. Whole-study results and caveats: HLA-C-restricted CMV-specific TCR beta clonotypes prevailed in the ex vivo response.

Notes on this clonotype: What it recognizes is unknown.

TCRdb passed the reads through MiXCR, listing each CDR3 protein once. Of hundreds of thousands of distinct CDR3 sequences in the sample, 35% were seen once. The material sequenced was PBMCs. This clonotype was sampled from a human donor in good health (CMV status not recorded). Some clones in this sample may be carry-over from other donors' samples.

The CDR3 reads CASSLGAAGANVLTF. The DNA of the CDR3 is TGTGCCAGCAGCTTGGGGGCGGCTGGGGCCAACGTCCTGACTTTC. V is TRBV5-4 and J is TRBJ2-6; D is uncertain. Germline V lookup: CDR1 SGHNT, CDR2 YYREEE (reference sequence). This CDR3 has 15 amino acids. Trimming took 0 bases from V and 2 from J, leaving 6 bases between them.